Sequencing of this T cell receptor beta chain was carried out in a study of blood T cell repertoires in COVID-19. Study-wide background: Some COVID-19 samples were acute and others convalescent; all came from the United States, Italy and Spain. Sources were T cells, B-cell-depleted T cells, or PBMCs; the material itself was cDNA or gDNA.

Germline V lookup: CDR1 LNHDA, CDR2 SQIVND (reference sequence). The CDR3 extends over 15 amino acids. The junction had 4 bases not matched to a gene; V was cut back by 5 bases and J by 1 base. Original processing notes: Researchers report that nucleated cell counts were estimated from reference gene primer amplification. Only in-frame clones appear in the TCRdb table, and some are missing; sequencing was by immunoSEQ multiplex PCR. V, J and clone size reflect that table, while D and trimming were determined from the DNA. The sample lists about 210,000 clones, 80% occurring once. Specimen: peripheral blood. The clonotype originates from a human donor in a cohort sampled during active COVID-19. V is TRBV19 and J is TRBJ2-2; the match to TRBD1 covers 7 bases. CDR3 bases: TGTGCCAGTAGTGTTGACAGGGAGAACACCGGGGAGCTGTTTTTT. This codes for CASSVDRENTGELFF.